This entry lists 2 T cell receptor beta chains sequenced from one sample in a study of regulatory T cells in long-lasting Graves disease. Time point of the sample: newly diagnosed GD, antithyroid drugs for less than 3 months. With RNA extracted from PBMCs as input, the TCR library was made. The TCR beta library used iRepertoire HTBI primers with Arm-PCR amplification of CDR3. TCRdb re-analysed the multiplex PCR reads in MiXCR, keeping a single row per CDR3 protein. Of around 450,000 distinct CDR3 sequences listed, 15% to 20% are singletons. These records were also assigned to another study, of T cells in Graves' hyperthyroidism and ophthalmopathy.

Material: peripheral blood mononuclear cells (PBMCs), obtained at new diagnosis, from a patient treated with antithyroid drugs. These receptors came from a man aged 35 to 55 with Graves disease.

This clonotype was detected ten times or more. The CDR3 region has the DNA TGTGCCAGCAGGCCTACTGGGGGCAATCAGCCCCAGCATTTT. The encoded protein is CASRPTGGNQPQHF. V gene TRBV6-1 combines with J gene TRBJ1-5, with D unresolved. CDR1 is MNHNS, CDR2 SASEGT, per germline. The CDR3 sequence is 14 residues long. V dropped 6 bases and J dropped 2 bases, with 11 bases sitting between them.

This clonotype was counted between two and nine times. The rearrangement joins TRBV10-3 to TRBJ2-2; TRBD1 matches at 11 bases. The V gene's germline CDR1 is ENHRY and CDR2 SYGVKD. Trimming took 7 bases from V and 4 from J; bases not matched to a gene: 5. This CDR3 region has 15 residues. CDR3 DNA: TGTGCCATCAATACCGGACAGGGGGCCACCGGGGAGCTGTTTTTT. It is translated as CAINTGQGATGELFF.